This T cell receptor (beta chain) was profiled in a study of blood T cells in healthy people across ages. The use of a sample-barcoded 5' primer and a J-beta primer mix characterized a second PCR of about 6 to 12 cycles. TCRdb used MiXCR to reprocess the 5' RACE reads, holding one entry per CDR3 protein. The table lists 850,000 to 1,100,000 distinct CDR3 sequences, around two fifths of them singletons. Trimming cost V 0 bases and J 1 base, with 9 bases left between them. Germline-derived CDR1 and CDR2 are MGHRA and YSYEKL. The CDR3 sequence is 15 residues long. This chain joins TRBV4-1 and TRBJ1-1; the D is unclear. What was sequenced was blood. This receptor was identified in a man in his late teens or twenties in good health. The CDR3 reads CASSQEATANTEAFF. CDR3 DNA: TGCGCCAGCAGCCAAGAGGCGACGGCGAACACTGAAGCTTTCTTT.